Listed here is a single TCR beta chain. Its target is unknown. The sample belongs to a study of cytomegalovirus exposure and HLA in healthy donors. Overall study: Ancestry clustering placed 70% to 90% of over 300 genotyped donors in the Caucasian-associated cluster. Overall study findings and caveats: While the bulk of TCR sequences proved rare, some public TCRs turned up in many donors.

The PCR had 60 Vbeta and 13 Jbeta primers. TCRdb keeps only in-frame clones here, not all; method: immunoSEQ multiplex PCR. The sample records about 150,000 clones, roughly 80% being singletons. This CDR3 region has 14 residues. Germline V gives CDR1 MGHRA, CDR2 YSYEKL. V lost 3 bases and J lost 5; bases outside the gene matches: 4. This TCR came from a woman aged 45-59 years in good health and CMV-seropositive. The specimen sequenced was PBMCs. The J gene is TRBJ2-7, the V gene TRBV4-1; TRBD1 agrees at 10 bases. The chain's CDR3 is CASSHLDRGDEQYF. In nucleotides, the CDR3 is TGCGCCAGCAGCCACTTGGACAGGGGGGACGAGCAGTACTTC.